This T cell receptor beta chain was identified during a study of regulatory T cells in long-lasting Graves disease. General study results and limits: Persistent patients shared more public clonotypes (approximately 2,500) than new patients (just under 1,000).

The CDR3 has 15 residues. Per germline, CDR1 MNHNS and CDR2 SASEGT. Trimming took 8 bases from V and 5 from J; bases not matched to a gene: 6. This sample's time point: newly diagnosed GD, antithyroid drugs for less than 3 months. PBMC-extracted RNA yielded the TCR library. Through Arm-PCR of CDR3 regions and iRepertoire HTBI primers, TCR beta libraries were built. TCRdb re-called the multiplex PCR reads through MiXCR, storing one row per CDR3 protein. This table has 560,000 or so distinct CDR3 sequences, more than 15% appearing once. This clonotype was seen at least ten times. Its specificity is not known. These data also formed part of another study, on T cells in Graves' hyperthyroidism and ophthalmopathy.

This chain uses TRBV6-1 with TRBJ2-1; 13 bases agree with TRBD2. Sequences were derived from peripheral blood mononuclear cells (PBMCs), sampled at new diagnosis, from a patient treated with antithyroid drugs. This sequence was found in a man aged 18 to 30 with Graves disease. The CDR3 nucleotides are TGTGCCAGCCAACTAGCGGGAGGGTCCCACAATGAGCAGTTCTTC. It translates to CASQLAGGSHNEQFF.